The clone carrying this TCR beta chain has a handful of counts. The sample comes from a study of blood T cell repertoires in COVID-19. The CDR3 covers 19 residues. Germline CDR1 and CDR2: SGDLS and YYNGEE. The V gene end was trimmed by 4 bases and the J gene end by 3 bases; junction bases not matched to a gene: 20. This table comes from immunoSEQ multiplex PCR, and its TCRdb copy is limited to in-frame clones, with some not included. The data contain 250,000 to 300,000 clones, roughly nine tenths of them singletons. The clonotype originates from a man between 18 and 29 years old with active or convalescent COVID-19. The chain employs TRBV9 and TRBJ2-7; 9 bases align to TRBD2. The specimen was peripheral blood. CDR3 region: CASSPRDGGGALGSYEQYF. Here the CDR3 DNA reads TGTGCCAGCAGCCCACGAGATGGCGGGGGGGCCCTTGGAAGCTACGAGCAGTACTTC.